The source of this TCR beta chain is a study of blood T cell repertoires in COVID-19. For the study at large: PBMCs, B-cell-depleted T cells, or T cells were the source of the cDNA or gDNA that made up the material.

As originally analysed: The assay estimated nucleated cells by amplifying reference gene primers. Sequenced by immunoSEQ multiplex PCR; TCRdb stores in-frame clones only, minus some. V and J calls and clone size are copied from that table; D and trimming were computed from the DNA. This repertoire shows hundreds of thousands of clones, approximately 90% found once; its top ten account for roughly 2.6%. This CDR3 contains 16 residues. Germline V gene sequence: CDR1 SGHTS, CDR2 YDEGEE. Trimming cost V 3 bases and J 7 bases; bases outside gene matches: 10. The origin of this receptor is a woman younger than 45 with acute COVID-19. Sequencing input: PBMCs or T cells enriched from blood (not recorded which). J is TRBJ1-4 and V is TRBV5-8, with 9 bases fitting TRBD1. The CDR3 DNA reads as TGTGCCAGCAGCTACTACAGGGGGCGCTTGGGTGAAAAACTGTTTTTT. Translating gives CASSYYRGRLGEKLFF.